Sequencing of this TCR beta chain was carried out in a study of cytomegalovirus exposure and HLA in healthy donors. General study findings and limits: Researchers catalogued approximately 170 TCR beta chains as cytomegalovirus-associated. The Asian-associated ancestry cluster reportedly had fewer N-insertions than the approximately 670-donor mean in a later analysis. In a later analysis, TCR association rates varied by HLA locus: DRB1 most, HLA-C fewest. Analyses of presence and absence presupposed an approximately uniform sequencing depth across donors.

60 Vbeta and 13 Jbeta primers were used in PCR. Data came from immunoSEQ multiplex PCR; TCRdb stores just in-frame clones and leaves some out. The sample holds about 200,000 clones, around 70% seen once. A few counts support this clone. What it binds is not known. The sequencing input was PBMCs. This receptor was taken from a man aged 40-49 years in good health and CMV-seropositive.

CDR3 sequence reads: CASSPQGASSYEQYF. CDR3 sequence (DNA): TGCGCCAGCAGCCCCCAGGGGGCCAGCTCCTACGAGCAGTACTTC. The genes are TRBV5-1 and TRBJ2-7, with 8 bases aligning to TRBD1. Germline assignment: CDR1 SGHRS and CDR2 YFSETQ. The CDR3 consists of 15 residues. V shed 4 bases, J shed 0 bases, and the junction held 6 bases outside the gene matches.